These 32 T cell receptor beta chains were all obtained from the same sample, sequenced in a study of T cell responses to AZD1222 COVID-19 vaccine. The protocol was immunoSEQ multiplex PCR, while the TCRdb copy is restricted to in-frame clones and leaves out a portion. The sample contains about 120,000 clones, around 89% of which appear only once. The sequencing used peripheral blood, collected on day 0 of MenACWY control vaccination. The origin of the receptors is an adult in good health.

The chain employs TRBV6-5 and TRBJ2-2; D is undetermined. This CDR3 comprises 13 residues. V lost 6 bases, J lost 2 bases, and 7 bases lay in between. Germline V gives CDR1 MNHEY, CDR2 SVGAGI. The CDR3 bases are TGTGCCAGCAGAGGGATCAACACCGGGGAGCTGTTTTTT. Encoded protein: CASRGINTGELFF.

There are a few counts of this clone. The V gene is TRBV28, the J gene TRBJ1-2; D call uncertain. Germline V lookup: CDR1 MDHEN, CDR2 SYDVKM. V was clipped by 1 base and J by 5 bases, with 5 bases between them. The CDR3 loop spans 12 amino acids. The CDR3 loop reads CASSLSLYGYTF. The CDR3 nucleotides read TGTGCCAGCAGTTTATCTCTATATGGCTACACCTTC.

The rearrangement uses TRBV11-2 and TRBJ2-7; 7 bases agree with TRBD2. The junction had 11 bases not matched to a gene; V was cut back by 1 base and J by 2 bases. The germline CDR1 and CDR2 sequences are SGHAT and FQNNGV. This CDR3 is 17 amino acids long. The CDR3 nucleotides read TGTGCCAGCAGCTTAGCCTCCCTGACTAGCTCCACCTACGAGCAGTACTTC. Encoded protein: CASSLASLTSSTYEQYF.

The DNA of the CDR3 is TGTGCCAGCAGTTTACAGGGGGGGACTAATGAAAAACTGTTTTTT. The encoded protein is CASSLQGGTNEKLFF. The chain links TRBV2 to TRBJ1-4; the match to TRBD1 covers 8 bases. Germline V CDR1 and CDR2: SNHLY, FYNNEI. The CDR3 extends over 15 amino acids. The junction had 4 bases not matched to a gene; V was cut back by 5 bases and J by 2 bases.

This clone was detected once. The chain recombines TRBV6-5 with TRBJ2-5; 9 bases map to TRBD1. The ends lost 6 bases at V and 5 bases at J; junction bases unmatched: 7. The CDR3 is 14 residues long. CDR1 is MNHEY and CDR2 is SVGAGI in the germline V gene. CDR3 DNA sequence: TGTGCCAGCAGACTGGGACAGGGTGGGGAGACCCAGTACTTC. Amino acid sequence: CASRLGQGGETQYF.

V is TRBV3-1 (or the pseudogene TRBV3-2) and J is TRBJ1-2, with D unclear. This CDR3 has 15 amino acids. V was trimmed by 3 bases and J by 4 bases, leaving 15 bases between them. The germline V gene has CDR1 LGHDT and CDR2 YNNKEL (reference sequence). The CDR3, as DNA: TGTGCCAGCAGCCATCAAGGAATCGCAACCTATGGCTACACCTTC. This codes for CASSHQGIATYGYTF.

A single count supports this clone. This chain joins TRBV5-4 and TRBJ2-3, with D possibly matching TRBD2 (6 bases). The germline V and J ends were trimmed by 0 bases and 2 bases, with 25 bases remaining between them. The CDR3 contains 20 residues. CDR1 SGHNT and CDR2 YYREEE come from the germline V gene (reference sequence). The CDR3, as DNA: TGTGCCAGCAGCTTGGTTGGAGGGGCAACCGGGACTGTATACACAGATACGCAGTATTTT. Encoded protein: CASSLVGGATGTVYTDTQYF.

The rearrangement links TRBV9 to TRBJ2-1; D is undetermined. The germline gives CDR1 SGDLS, CDR2 YYNGEE. V dropped 1 base and J dropped 4 bases, with 9 bases sitting between them. This CDR3 region has 14 residues. CDR3 region: CASSVSSQYNEQFF. The CDR3 DNA is TGTGCCAGCAGCGTATCCTCCCAATACAATGAGCAGTTCTTC.

There are a few counts of this clone. This sequence joins TRBV5-3 and TRBJ2-3; 7 positions agree with TRBD2. TRBV5-3 is an ORF, and what it does is uncertain. There are 16 residues in the CDR3. Germline trimming cut 1 base from V and 4 bases from J; bases unmatched to any gene: 9. Written as DNA, the CDR3 is TGTGCCAGAAGCTTGAGGGAGGGCCAGGGCGCAGATACGCAGTATTTT. Amino acid sequence: CARSLREGQGADTQYF.

J is TRBJ2-2 and V is TRBV9; D gene uncertain. Germline loops: CDR1 SGDLS, CDR2 YYNGEE. CDR3 length: 14 amino acids. Trimming cost V 0 bases and J 4 bases, with 7 bases left between them. CDR3 sequence: CASSVGRSTGELFF. Written as DNA, the CDR3 is TGTGCCAGCAGCGTAGGAAGATCCACCGGGGAGCTGTTTTTT.

The chain employs TRBV2 and TRBJ1-2; 7 bases map to TRBD1. Germline CDR1 reads SNHLY; CDR2 reads FYNNEI. Losses at the gene ends were 5 bases for V and 6 bases for J; bases not matched to a gene: 3. The CDR3 has 12 residues. CDR3 nucleotides: TGTGCCAGCAGTTTCACAGGGGATGGCTACACCTTC. Protein product: CASSFTGDGYTF.

The V call is TRBV19, the J call TRBJ2-5; 11 nucleotides line up with TRBD1. The germline V gene encodes CDR1 LNHDA and CDR2 SQIVND (reference sequence). The CDR3 is made up of 13 amino acids. Trimming took 7 bases from V and 4 from J; bases not matched to a gene: 2. CDR3 loop: CASTGTGGETQYF. The DNA of the CDR3 is TGTGCCAGTACCGGGACAGGGGGAGAGACCCAGTACTTC.

The gene calls are TRBV19 and TRBJ2-5; 11 bases match TRBD1. The germline V gene encodes CDR1 LNHDA and CDR2 SQIVND (reference sequence). This CDR3 region has 15 residues. The ends lost 4 bases at V and 2 bases at J; junction bases unmatched: 3. CDR3: CASSKGQGEQETQYF. Written as DNA, the CDR3 is TGTGCCAGTAGTAAGGGACAGGGGGAACAAGAGACCCAGTACTTC.

This chain uses TRBV11-3 with TRBJ2-1; weak D call: TRBD2 (5 bases). Germline V gene data show CDR1 as SGHNT and CDR2 as YENEEA. V was pared by 1 base and J by 2 bases, with 9 bases between. CDR3 length equals 15 residues. CDR3 nucleotides: TGTGCCAGCAGCTTAGGGAGCGGAACCTACAATGAGCAGTTCTTC. Translation gives CASSLGSGTYNEQFF.

This rearrangement joins TRBV7-9 to TRBJ1-4, with D maybe TRBD1 (5 bases). CDR1 SEHNR and CDR2 FQNEAQ come from the germline V gene (reference sequence). The CDR3 consists of 12 residues. The germline V and J ends were trimmed by 5 bases and 8 bases, with 9 bases remaining between them. CDR3 bases: TGTGCCAGCAGCGGGGACGAGGAAAAACTGTTTTTT. Protein: CASSGDEEKLFF.

A single count supports this clone. The V gene is TRBV11-3, the J gene TRBJ2-5, with TRBD2 matching 8 bases. This CDR3 comprises 17 residues. Trimming at V came to 5 bases and at J to 1 base, leaving 12 bases not matched to a gene. Germline V gene sequence: CDR1 SGHNT, CDR2 YENEEA. DNA of the CDR3: TGTGCCAGCAGCCCCCATTTAGGGCTAGCGGGCCAAGAGACCCAGTACTTC. Translating it yields CASSPHLGLAGQETQYF.

This clone was seen just once. The gene calls are TRBV6-5 and TRBJ2-7, with D possibly TRBD1 on 5 matching bases. Trimming left V 0 bases short and J 6 bases short, with 12 bases between. CDR1 is MNHEY and CDR2 is SVGAGI in the germline V gene. CDR3 length: 14 amino acids. CDR3 residues: CASSYSAGFSEQYF. The CDR3 nucleotides read TGTGCCAGCAGTTACTCGGCAGGGTTTAGCGAGCAGTACTTC.

The chain recombines TRBV2 with TRBJ1-1; 11 bases are shared with TRBD1. V lost 7 bases, J lost 3 bases, and 7 bases stayed unmatched. Germline V lookup: CDR1 SNHLY, CDR2 FYNNEI. The CDR3 consists of 15 residues. The CDR3 spells CASIGTGGAHTEAFF. In DNA form, the CDR3 reads TGTGCCAGCATCGGGACAGGGGGGGCCCACACTGAAGCTTTCTTT.

CDR3 nucleotide sequence: TGTGCCAGCAGCCACGTGAGGCTTTCTGGGGCCAACGTCCTGACTTTC. It encodes CASSHVRLSGANVLTF. The chain joins TRBV5-8 to TRBJ2-6; D gene unclear. Germline V gene sequence: CDR1 SGHTS, CDR2 YDEGEE. The V end lost 4 bases, the J end lost 1 base, and 12 bases lay between the germline ends. The CDR3 is made up of 16 amino acids.

This chain connects TRBV5-8 to TRBJ2-1; 12 bases match TRBD1. J lost 7 bases, V lost 4 bases, and 6 bases had no gene match. This CDR3 is built from 15 residues. Germline V gene data show CDR1 as SGHTS and CDR2 as YDEGEE. Here the CDR3 reads CASSPGTGGRNEQFF. The CDR3, as DNA: TGTGCCAGCAGCCCGGGGACAGGGGGCCGGAATGAGCAGTTCTTC.

This chain connects TRBV11-2 to TRBJ2-5, with TRBD2 matching 9 bases. The CDR3 is 15 amino acids. Trimming cost V 2 bases and J 3 bases; bases outside gene matches: 4. Germline V gene sequence: CDR1 SGHAT, CDR2 FQNNGV. The CDR3 sequence: CASSLRLAGKETQYF. For the CDR3, the DNA is TGTGCCAGCAGCTTACGGCTAGCGGGGAAAGAGACCCAGTACTTC.

This sequence joins TRBV10-2 and TRBJ2-1; perhaps TRBD2 as D (6 bases). The CDR3 is made up of 17 amino acids. Germline loops: CDR1 WSHSY, CDR2 SAAADI. The V gene lost 1 base and the J gene lost 1 base, with 14 bases spanning the gap. CDR3 sequence reads: CASSEWVASASYNEQFF. CDR3 DNA: TGCGCCAGCAGTGAGTGGGTGGCTAGCGCATCCTACAATGAGCAGTTCTTC.

The rearrangement links TRBV12-3 or TRBV12-4 to TRBJ2-1; D gene ambiguous. The V end was cut by 2 bases, the J end by 5 bases, with 7 bases between. The CDR3 is 13 amino acids. The CDR3 spells CASSLRGDNEQFF. The CDR3 coding sequence is TGTGCCAGCAGTTTACGAGGTGACAATGAGCAGTTCTTC.

The CDR3 loop reads CASSLGGGSKTQYF. The CDR3 DNA reads as TGCGCCAGCAGCTTGGGCGGCGGGAGTAAGACCCAGTACTTC. The chain is built from TRBV5-1 and TRBJ2-5; TRBD2 matches at 7 bases. Germline V gene sequence: CDR1 SGHRS, CDR2 YFSETQ. The CDR3 is 14 amino acids. V lost 0 bases and J lost 6; bases outside the gene matches: 5.

The CDR3 loop reads CASSRTGGVKQPTDTQYF. CDR3 sequence (DNA): TGTGCCAGCAGCCGAACAGGGGGCGTTAAACAACCCACAGATACGCAGTATTTT. V gene TRBV2 combines with J gene TRBJ2-3, with TRBD1 matching 9 bases. The V gene's germline CDR1 is SNHLY and CDR2 FYNNEI. V trimming: 6 bases; J trimming: 2 bases; junction bases outside the gene matches: 15. CDR3 size: 18 residues.

The chain combines TRBV7-3 with TRBJ2-5; D is unresolved. From germline, CDR1 is SGHTA and CDR2 FQGTGA. This CDR3 spans 14 amino acids. V was shortened by 1 base and J by 7 bases, with 13 bases between the two germline ends. This CDR3 is CASSLNPADGTQYF. The CDR3 nucleotides are TGTGCCAGCAGCTTAAACCCTGCTGACGGGACCCAGTACTTC. The whole variable domain, remainder taken from reference TRBV7-3 and TRBJ2-5, is GAGVSQTPSNKVTEKGKYVELRCDPISGHTALYWYRQSLGQGPEFLIYFQGTGAADDSGLPNDRFFAVRPEGSVSTLKIQRTERGDSAVYLCASSLNPADGTQYFGPGTRLLVL.

The V gene is TRBV6-5, the J gene TRBJ1-3; TRBD1 is a possible D gene (6 bases). Trimming removed 6 bases at V and 0 bases at J, with 9 bases between. The CDR3 sequence is 14 residues long. Per germline, CDR1 MNHEY and CDR2 SVGAGI. In DNA form, the CDR3 reads TGTGCCAGCAGCACGGACAGCTCTGGAAACACCATATATTTT. Its translation is CASSTDSSGNTIYF.

The chain recombines TRBV29-1 with TRBJ1-1; TRBD1 aligns across 7 bases. After removal of 6 bases from V and 6 bases from J, the junction contained 10 bases not matched to a gene. The germline CDR1 and CDR2 sequences are SQVTM and ANQGSEA. This CDR3 is 13 amino acids long. The chain's CDR3 is CSVGQGGLAEAFF. CDR3 DNA sequence: TGCAGCGTGGGTCAGGGGGGGCTGGCTGAAGCTTTCTTT.

The table lists this clone with a count of one. The J gene is TRBJ1-1, the V gene TRBV29-1; D is uncertain. Trimming cost V 5 bases and J 8 bases, with 12 bases left between them. This CDR3 contains 11 residues. Germline CDR1 reads SQVTM; CDR2 reads ANQGSEA. The CDR3 spells CSVRTHPEAFF. CDR3 nucleotide sequence: TGCAGCGTTCGCACCCATCCCGAAGCTTTCTTT.

This rearrangement joins TRBV7-8 to TRBJ2-3, with TRBD1 matching over 7 bases. This CDR3 has 17 amino acids. Looked up from germline, CDR1 is SGHVS and CDR2 is FQNEAQ. V trimming: 5 bases; J trimming: 5 bases; junction bases outside the gene matches: 16. CDR3 amino acids: CASSPTGQAFSVDTQYF. The DNA for the CDR3 is TGTGCCAGCAGCCCGACAGGGCAGGCCTTCTCGGTAGATACGCAGTATTTT.

The chain uses TRBV10-3 and TRBJ2-1; no reliable D call. This CDR3 is built from 12 residues. The germline V gene has CDR1 ENHRY and CDR2 SYGVKD. The V gene lost 2 bases and the J gene lost 11 bases, with 10 bases spanning the gap. CDR3 sequence: CAISEAAGKQFF. The CDR3 bases are TGTGCCATCAGTGAGGCGGCCGGTAAGCAGTTCTTC.

The genes are TRBV3-1 (or the pseudogene TRBV3-2) and TRBJ2-1; D not certain. Per the germline V gene, CDR1 is LGHDT and CDR2 is YNNKEL (reference sequence). CDR3 length equals 16 residues. The ends were cut back, 1 base at V and 4 bases at J, with 14 bases in the middle. Here the CDR3 reads CASSQGLSVRYNEQFF. Written as DNA, the CDR3 is TGTGCCAGCAGCCAAGGGCTAAGCGTGAGGTACAATGAGCAGTTCTTC.